Shown below are 9 T cell receptor beta chains from a single sample sequenced in a study of blood T cell repertoires in COVID-19. Repertoires were generated with immunoSEQ multiplex PCR, while TCRdb's copy carries only in-frame clones and drops some. The table shows 80,000 to 100,000 clones, with roughly 86% occurring only once. The source material was peripheral blood. Receptors were obtained from a man in his fifties with acute or convalescent COVID-19.

CDR3 sequence (DNA): TGTGCCAGCAGCGTAGTCAGGGATAACTATGGCTACACCTTC. It encodes CASSVVRDNYGYTF. The V call is TRBV9, the J call TRBJ1-2; D might be TRBD1 (5 bases). Germline V gives CDR1 SGDLS, CDR2 YYNGEE. This CDR3 is 14 amino acids long. V gave up 0 bases and J gave up 1 base, with 7 bases separating them. Drawing the rest from reference TRBV9 and TRBJ1-2, the complete variable domain is DSGVTQTPKHLITATGQRVTLRCSPRSGDLSVYWYQQSLDQGLQFLIQYYNGEERAKGNILERFSAQQFPDLHSELNLSSLELGDSALYFCASSVVRDNYGYTFGSGTRLTVV.

This clone was recorded only once. This chain connects TRBV15 to TRBJ1-1; 10 bases line up with TRBD1. The germline CDR1 and CDR2 sequences are LNHNV and YYDKDF (reference sequence). This CDR3 is 17 amino acids long. The trim removed 1 base at V and 5 bases at J, leaving 10 bases unmatched. This chain's CDR3 is CATSRVGTGVGWTEAFF. In DNA, the CDR3 is TGTGCCACCAGCAGAGTTGGGACAGGGGTAGGGTGGACTGAAGCTTTCTTT.

The V and J genes are TRBV11-3 and TRBJ2-3, with 8 nucleotides matching TRBD2. V gave up 3 bases and J gave up 4 bases; unmatched junction bases: 0. This CDR3 is built from 13 residues. In germline, CDR1 is SGHNT, CDR2 YENEEA. CDR3 sequence: CASSLREADTQYF. DNA for the CDR3: TGTGCCAGCAGCTTGCGGGAGGCAGATACGCAGTATTTT. The full variable domain, rest sourced from reference TRBV11-3 and TRBJ2-3, is EAGVVQSPRYKIIEKKQPVAFWCNPISGHNTLYWYLQNLGQGPELLIRYENEEAVDDSQLPKDRFSAERLKGVDSTLKIQPAELGDSAVYLCASSLREADTQYFGPGTRLTVL.

The chain combines TRBV5-1 with TRBJ2-3; D gene uncertain. Looked up from germline, CDR1 is SGHRS and CDR2 is YFSETQ. This CDR3 is 16 amino acids long. The V and J ends lost 0 bases and 0 bases respectively, with 11 bases between them. This CDR3 reads CASSLVSPLSTDTQYF. The CDR3 DNA reads as TGCGCCAGCAGCTTGGTTAGTCCCCTAAGCACAGATACGCAGTATTTT.

This sequence joins TRBV6-4 and TRBJ2-7; D unresolved. Germline loops: CDR1 MRHNA, CDR2 SNTAGT. This CDR3 is 12 amino acids long. V was trimmed by 6 bases and J by 6 bases, leaving 12 bases between them. CDR3 coding DNA: TGTGCCAGCAGGCGACTTACTTGCGAGCAGTACTTC. Translated: CASRRLTCEQYF.

The chain uses TRBV19 and TRBJ2-7; the match to TRBD2 covers 7 bases. The CDR3 runs to 13 residues. With V trimmed by 9 bases and J by 2 bases, 7 bases remained unmatched. CDR1 LNHDA and CDR2 SQIVND come from the germline V gene (reference sequence). The CDR3 sequence: CASRSGMPYEQYF. CDR3 DNA sequence: TGTGCCAGCAGGAGCGGGATGCCCTACGAGCAGTACTTC.

The V gene is TRBV18, the J gene TRBJ2-1, with TRBD2 matching over 10 bases. Germline values: CDR1 KGHSH, CDR2 LQKENI. This CDR3 spans 14 amino acids. V shed 5 bases and J 10 bases; nucleotides not matched to a gene: 8. Here the CDR3 reads CASSSVAGGGEQFF. CDR3 DNA sequence: TGTGCCAGCTCATCGGTAGCGGGAGGAGGCGAGCAGTTCTTC. The variable domain in full, completed from reference TRBV18 and TRBJ2-1, reads NAGVMQNPRHLVRRRGQEARLRCSPMKGHSHVYWYRQLPEEGLKFMVYLQKENIIDESGMPKERFSAEFPKEGPSILRIQQVVRGDSAAYFCASSSVAGGGEQFFGPGTRLTVL.

V is TRBV29-1 and J is TRBJ1-1, with 7 bases fitting TRBD1. The CDR3 is 13 amino acids. Germline trimming cut 7 bases from V and 3 bases from J; bases unmatched to any gene: 8. Germline loops: CDR1 SQVTM, CDR2 ANQGSEA. The CDR3 region is CSALTGTYTEAFF. As DNA, the CDR3 is TGCAGCGCATTGACAGGGACTTACACTGAAGCTTTCTTT.

The J gene is TRBJ2-1, the V gene TRBV5-1, with D possibly being TRBD2 (5 bases). Germline-derived CDR1 and CDR2 are SGHRS and YFSETQ. V was trimmed by 2 bases and J by 5 bases, leaving 8 bases between them. The CDR3 length is 13 residues. The CDR3, as DNA: TGCGCCAGCAGCTTTGGACTCGACAATGAGCAGTTCTTC. Its protein is CASSFGLDNEQFF. Drawing the rest from reference TRBV5-1 and TRBJ2-1, the complete variable domain is KAGVTQTPRYLIKTRGQQVTLSCSPISGHRSVSWYQQTPGQGLQFLFEYFSETQRNKGNFPGRFSGRQFSNSRSEMNVSTLELGDSALYLCASSFGLDNEQFFGPGTRLTVL.